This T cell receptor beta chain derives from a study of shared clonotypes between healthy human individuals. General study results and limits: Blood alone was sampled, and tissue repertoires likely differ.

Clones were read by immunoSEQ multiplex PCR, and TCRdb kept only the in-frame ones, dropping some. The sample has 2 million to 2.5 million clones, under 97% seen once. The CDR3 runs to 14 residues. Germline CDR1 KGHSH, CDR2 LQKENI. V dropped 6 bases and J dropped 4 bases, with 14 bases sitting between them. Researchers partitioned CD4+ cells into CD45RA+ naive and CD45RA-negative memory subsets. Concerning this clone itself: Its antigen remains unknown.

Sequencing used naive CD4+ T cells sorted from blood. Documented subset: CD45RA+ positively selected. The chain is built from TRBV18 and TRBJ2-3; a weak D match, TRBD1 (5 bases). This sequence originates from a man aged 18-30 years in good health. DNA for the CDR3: TGTGCCAGCTCCCAAATAGGGGTGGCAGATACGCAGTATTTT. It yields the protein CASSQIGVADTQYF.